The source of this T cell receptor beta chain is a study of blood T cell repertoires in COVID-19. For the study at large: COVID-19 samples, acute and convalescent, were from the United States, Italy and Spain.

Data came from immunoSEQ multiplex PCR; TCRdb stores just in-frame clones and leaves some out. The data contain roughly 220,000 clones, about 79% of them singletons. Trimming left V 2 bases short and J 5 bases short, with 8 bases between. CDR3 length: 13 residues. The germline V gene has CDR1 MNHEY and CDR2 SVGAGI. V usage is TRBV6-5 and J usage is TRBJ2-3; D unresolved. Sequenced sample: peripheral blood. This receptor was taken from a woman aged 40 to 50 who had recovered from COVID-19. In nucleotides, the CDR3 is TGTGCCAGCAGTTACGACATGGGAGATACGCAGTATTTT. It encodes CASSYDMGDTQYF.